The TCR beta chain described here comes from a study of post-analysis software for immune sequencing data. On the study more broadly: The courses of disease that were included comprised relapsing-remitting, secondary progressive and progressive-relapsing multiple sclerosis. Study findings and constraints: Roughly 5 TRBV segments (TRBV5-6, TRBV5-1 and TRBV20-1 among them) occurred more frequently in patients than in controls.

The CDR3 length is 15 residues. Trimming pared 4 bases from V and 4 bases from J, leaving 13 bases between. Of note for this clonotype: The antigen remains undetermined.

Sequencing libraries made from TCR beta cDNA carried unique molecular identifiers. Each sample of about 0.95 to 11 million input T cells yielded 500,000 or so cDNA molecules, so each molecule approximated one T cell. TCRdb itself ran the PCR reads through MiXCR, one entry per CDR3 protein. The sample contains approximately 360,000 distinct CDR3 sequences, about a third of which appear only once. This receptor was obtained from a girl aged 5 to 17 with multiple sclerosis. The chain is built from TRBV12-3 or TRBV12-4 and TRBJ2-2; D uncertain. The sequencing sample was made of blood. The CDR3 spells CASSSHLAPTGELFF. In DNA form, the CDR3 reads TGTGCCAGCAGTTCCCATTTAGCCCCCACCGGGGAGCTGTTTTTT.